This TCR beta chain was captured in a study of beta chain features in type 1 diabetes. It was via CD45RO/CCR7/CD25/CD127/CD95/CD27 that CD4+ naive, central memory, regulatory and stem cell-like memory cells were sorted. cDNA synthesis used the whole RNA isolate, giving expressed TCRB sequences. The study sequenced naive, central memory and regulatory T cell samples to an average of about 3.8 million reads. Libraries were prepared by immunoSEQ multiplex PCR; TCRdb keeps only in-frame clonotypes and omits some of them. The data show around 140,000 clones, with around 9% seen just once and under 0.9% held by the top ten. Findings of the study overall: A moderate, significant TCRB CDR3 shortening appeared in type 1 diabetes across four CD4+ subsets. Within the patient group, naive, central memory and Treg TCRB repertoires appeared more similar to each other than within healthy donors.

Germline lookup yields CDR1 SGHTA and CDR2 FQGNSA. V was pared by 5 bases and J by 4 bases, with 12 bases between. This CDR3 region has 13 residues. Concerning this clone: Its specificity is not known.

The rearrangement joins TRBV7-2 to TRBJ2-7, with D uncertain. The TCR was taken from a man aged 30 to 39 with type 1 diabetes. Sequenced: central memory CD4+ T cells from blood. The DNA for the CDR3 is TGTGCCAGCAGCCCAGTCCGAGGATACGAGCAGTACTTC. It specifies CASSPVRGYEQYF.